Below, 20 T cell receptor beta chains from the same sample are listed, as sequenced in a study of cytomegalovirus exposure and HLA in healthy donors. The PCR had 60 Vbeta and 13 Jbeta primers. Assay used: immunoSEQ multiplex PCR; TCRdb lists only in-frame clones, some missing. This sample has about 57,000 clones, with 70% to 90% found just once. Source material: PBMCs. Receptors were obtained from a male donor in good health and CMV-seronegative.

The chain couples TRBV25-1 to TRBJ2-7; TRBD1 matches at 8 bases. There are 14 residues in the CDR3. V lost 5 bases and J lost 4; bases outside the gene matches: 7. Germline loops: CDR1 MGHDK, CDR2 SYGVNS. Here the CDR3 DNA reads TGTGCCAGCAGTCCTCCAGGGGGCGGGTACGAGCAGTACTTC. Translated, it gives CASSPPGGGYEQYF.

J is TRBJ1-3 and V is TRBV6-1; tentative D call: TRBD1 (6 bases). Trimming took off 6 bases at V and 2 bases at J, with 11 bases between the two ends. Germline CDR1 is MNHNS and CDR2 is SASEGT. This CDR3 spans 14 amino acids. The CDR3, as DNA: TGTGCCAGCAGCCCGCAGGGGACTGGAAACACCATATATTTT. Its protein is CASSPQGTGNTIYF.

This chain links TRBV11-1 with TRBJ2-1; 9 positions agree with TRBD1. After removal of 1 base from V and 8 bases from J, the junction contained 6 bases not matched to a gene. The CDR3 is 15 amino acids. From germline, CDR1 is SGHAT and CDR2 FQDESV (reference sequence). The CDR3 DNA sequence: TGTGCCAGCAGCTTAGGAGGACAGGGGACCTATGAGCAGTTCTTC. It is translated as CASSLGGQGTYEQFF. Filled out from reference TRBV11-1 and TRBJ2-1, the complete variable domain reads EAEVAQSPRYKITEKSQAVAFWCDPISGHATLYWYRQILGQGPELLVQFQDESVVDDSQLPKDRFSAERLKGVDSTLKIQPAELGDSAMYLCASSLGGQGTYEQFFGPGTRLTVL.

The chain carries TRBV4-1 and TRBJ1-4; 8 bases fit TRBD1. V dropped 4 bases and J dropped 7; count of bases not matched to a gene: 5. CDR3 length equals 14 residues. The germline gives CDR1 MGHRA, CDR2 YSYEKL. CDR3 sequence: CASSRQGSSEKLFF. The CDR3 DNA reads as TGCGCCAGCAGCCGACAGGGGAGTTCTGAAAAACTGTTTTTT.

The V call is TRBV11-2, the J call TRBJ1-6, with a weak D call TRBD1 (5 bases). This CDR3 has 15 residues. Germline CDR1 and CDR2: SGHAT and FQNNGV. V gave up 5 bases and J gave up 9 bases, with 17 bases separating them. The CDR3 DNA sequence: TGTGCCAGCAGCCAAGACAGTCCTCAGAGTTCACCCCTCCACTTT. It encodes CASSQDSPQSSPLHF.

The CDR3: CASSLGGADTQYF. CDR3 in DNA: TGTGCCAGCAGCCTGGGAGGCGCAGATACGCAGTATTTT. The chain joins TRBV28 to TRBJ2-3; D perhaps matches TRBD2 (6 bases). Trimming took 6 bases from V and 4 from J, leaving 11 bases between them. Germline-derived CDR1 and CDR2 are MDHEN and SYDVKM. The CDR3 is made up of 13 amino acids.

This chain links TRBV6-1 with TRBJ2-5, with 12 bases identical to TRBD2. The V and J ends lost 7 bases and 5 bases, in that order; junction bases with no gene match: 8. This CDR3 has 15 amino acids. CDR1 is MNHNS, CDR2 SASEGT, per germline. This chain's CDR3 is CASKRLAGARETQYF. Here the CDR3 DNA reads TGTGCCAGCAAAAGACTAGCGGGGGCTCGCGAGACCCAGTACTTC.

This chain joins TRBV19 and TRBJ1-2, with 8 bases aligning to TRBD1. V gave up 3 bases and J gave up 4 bases; unmatched junction bases: 4. Germline CDR1 is LNHDA and CDR2 is SQIVND (reference sequence). The CDR3 sequence is 14 residues long. CDR3 coding DNA: TGTGCCAGTAGTATGGGGACAGGACGCTATGGCTACACCTTC. This translates into CASSMGTGRYGYTF. The variable domain in full, with the rest retrieved from reference TRBV19 and TRBJ1-2, is DGGITQSPKYLFRKEGQNVTLSCEQNLNHDAMYWYRQDPGQGLRLIYYSQIVNDFQKGDIAEGYSVSREKKESFPLTVTSAQKNPTAFYLCASSMGTGRYGYTFGSGTRLTVV.

Within the sample, this clone is medium-sized (0.01 to 0.1%). The chain carries TRBV25-1 and TRBJ2-1, with TRBD2 identical over 12 bases. The CDR3 length is 15 residues. Germline V lookup: CDR1 MGHDK, CDR2 SYGVNS. After removal of 3 bases from V and 5 bases from J, the junction contained 2 bases not matched to a gene. CDR3 in amino acids: CASSDLAGGDNEQFF. CDR3 bases: TGTGCCAGCAGTGATCTAGCGGGGGGGGACAATGAGCAGTTCTTC.

This clone was detected only a few times. Other DNA sequences in this sample translate to the same CDR3. The chain has TRBV25-1 and TRBJ1-4; no definite D call. V gave up 9 bases and J gave up 7 bases, with 18 bases separating them. CDR3 length equals 14 residues. Germline CDR1 reads MGHDK; CDR2 reads SYGVNS. The CDR3 protein is CASSEAGSGEKLFF. CDR3 nucleotides: TGTGCCAGTTCAGAGGCCGGAAGCGGTGAAAAACTGTTTTTT.

This chain uses TRBV7-2 with TRBJ1-1; D possibly corresponds to TRBD1 (6 bases). The CDR3 has 14 amino acids. V was pared by 6 bases and J by 5 bases, with 16 bases between. Looked up from germline, CDR1 is SGHTA and CDR2 is FQGNSA. The CDR3 region is CASSIGGAGTEAFF. In DNA form, the CDR3 reads TGTGCCAGCAGTATTGGGGGGGCTGGGACTGAAGCTTTCTTT.

The rearrangement uses TRBV7-6 and TRBJ2-2, with TRBD2 identical over 7 bases. The ends lost 5 bases at V and 5 bases at J; junction bases unmatched: 5. The CDR3 runs to 14 residues. Germline CDR1 reads SGHVS; CDR2 reads FNYEAQ. In nucleotides, the CDR3 is TGTGCCAGCAGCCCTCCTAGCGGAACCGGGGAGCTGTTTTTT. The encoded protein is CASSPPSGTGELFF.

This clone was picked up a small number of times. The chain has TRBV27 and TRBJ2-5, with D maybe TRBD2 (6 bases). The CDR3 extends over 15 amino acids. The germline CDR1 and CDR2 sequences are MNHEY and SMNVEV (reference sequence). V dropped 0 bases and J dropped 5 bases, with 13 bases sitting between them. CDR3 DNA sequence: TGTGCCAGCAGTTTATCACAGGTTGGGGGGGAGACCCAGTACTTC. This codes for CASSLSQVGGETQYF.

The rearrangement joins TRBV5-6 to TRBJ1-2; TRBD1 matches at 7 bases. Trimming at V came to 5 bases and at J to 0 bases, leaving 13 bases not matched to a gene. This CDR3 comprises 17 residues. Looked up from germline, CDR1 is SGHDT and CDR2 is YYEEEE. DNA for the CDR3: TGTGCCAGCAGTTACAGGGGTTTCAACGGGGCTAACTATGGCTACACCTTC. Translated, it gives CASSYRGFNGANYGYTF. Using reference TRBV5-6 and TRBJ1-2 for the parts outside the CDR3, the full variable domain is DAGVTQSPTHLIKTRGQQVTLRCSPKSGHDTVSWYQQALGQGPQFIFQYYEEEERQRGNFPDRFSGHQFPNYSSELNVNALLLGDSALYLCASSYRGFNGANYGYTFGSGTRLTVV.

The chain has TRBV11-3 and TRBJ2-1, with 9 bases identical to TRBD1. This CDR3 spans 15 amino acids. V shed 2 bases and J 8 bases; nucleotides not matched to a gene: 7. The V gene's germline CDR1 is SGHNT and CDR2 YENEEA. DNA for the CDR3: TGTGCCAGCAGCTTATCGGGACAGGGTGTTGATGAGCAGTTCTTC. It is translated as CASSLSGQGVDEQFF.

This clone was seen a handful of times. V usage is TRBV5-6 and J usage is TRBJ1-1; 9 positions agree with TRBD1. Germline trimming cut 4 bases from V and 0 bases from J; bases unmatched to any gene: 10. Germline V lookup: CDR1 SGHDT, CDR2 YYEEEE. The CDR3 is made up of 17 amino acids. The CDR3 here is CASSPTGTGLVNTEAFF. The CDR3 DNA reads TGTGCCAGCAGCCCGACCGGGACAGGGCTAGTGAACACTGAAGCTTTCTTT.

This clone came up a few times. The chain joins TRBV12-5 to TRBJ1-2, with a possible D match to TRBD1 (6 bases). CDR3 length: 14 amino acids. V lost 6 bases and J lost 4, with 15 bases in between. Germline CDR1 reads LGHNT; CDR2 reads FRNRAP. The CDR3 loop reads CASGLGQIAYGYTF. The CDR3 nucleotides read TGTGCTAGTGGCCTAGGACAGATAGCCTATGGCTACACCTTC.

This chain joins TRBV5-1 and TRBJ1-1; D uncertain. The CDR3 sequence is 14 residues long. Germline CDR1 reads SGHRS; CDR2 reads YFSETQ. V lost 0 bases and J 4 bases, leaving 10 bases between the germline ends. The CDR3 loop reads CASSLARRSTEAFF. Here the CDR3 DNA reads TGCGCCAGCAGCTTGGCCCGGCGGAGCACTGAAGCTTTCTTT. The variable domain in full, with the rest retrieved from reference TRBV5-1 and TRBJ1-1, is KAGVTQTPRYLIKTRGQQVTLSCSPISGHRSVSWYQQTPGQGLQFLFEYFSETQRNKGNFPGRFSGRQFSNSRSEMNVSTLELGDSALYLCASSLARRSTEAFFGQGTRLTVV.

The chain carries TRBV7-9 and TRBJ1-4; no clear D. There are 13 residues in the CDR3. CDR1 and CDR2 from the germline V gene are SEHNR and FQNEAQ (reference sequence). Trimming left V 2 bases short and J 10 bases short, with 11 bases between. CDR3 nucleotide sequence: TGTGCCAGCAGCTTACTGTCGGGAGGAAAACTGTTTTTT. It specifies CASSLLSGGKLFF.

The V gene is TRBV19, the J gene TRBJ1-1; 8 bases match TRBD1. The ends lost 6 bases at V and 4 bases at J; junction bases unmatched: 10. This CDR3 spans 15 amino acids. Germline V gene data show CDR1 as LNHDA and CDR2 as SQIVND (reference sequence). CDR3 residues: CASRQGVGLPTEAFF. The CDR3 coding sequence is TGTGCCAGTAGACAGGGGGTCGGTTTACCCACTGAAGCTTTCTTT.